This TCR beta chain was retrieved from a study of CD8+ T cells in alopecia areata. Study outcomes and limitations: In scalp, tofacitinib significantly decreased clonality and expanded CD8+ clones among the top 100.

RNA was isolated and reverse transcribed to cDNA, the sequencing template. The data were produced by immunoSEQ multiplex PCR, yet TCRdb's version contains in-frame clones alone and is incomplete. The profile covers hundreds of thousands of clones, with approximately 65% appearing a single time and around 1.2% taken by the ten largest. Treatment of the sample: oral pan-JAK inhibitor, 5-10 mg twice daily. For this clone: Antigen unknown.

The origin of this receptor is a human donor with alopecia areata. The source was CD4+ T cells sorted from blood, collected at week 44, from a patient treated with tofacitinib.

The CDR3 region has the DNA TGCGCCAGCAGCCAAGAGGGGACACCCGAAGAGACCCAGTACTTC. This sequence encodes CASSQEGTPEETQYF. The chain employs TRBV4-3 and TRBJ2-5, with D possibly TRBD1 on 6 matching bases. Germline values: CDR1 LGHNA, CDR2 YSLEER. CDR3 length: 15 residues. V was pared by 0 bases and J by 3 bases, with 11 bases between.